This T cell receptor beta chain was recovered during a study of cytomegalovirus exposure and HLA in healthy donors. As regards this clone: The antigen is unknown.

The CDR3 loop spans 15 amino acids. CDR1 and CDR2 from the germline V gene are SGHVS and FQNEAQ. Trimming at V came to 2 bases and at J to 5 bases, leaving 8 bases not matched to a gene. The PCR employed 60 Vbeta primers together with 13 Jbeta primers. This table comes from immunoSEQ multiplex PCR, and its TCRdb copy is limited to in-frame clones, with some not included. Of around 300,000 clones listed, under 80% are singletons. Findings and limits, study-wide: In a later analysis, a missense DCLRE1C variant was linked to TCR beta V- and J-gene trimming. Earlier results showed most TCR beta V segments being productive about 87% or about 30% of the time.

The chain combines TRBV7-8 with TRBJ2-7, with 8 nucleotides matching TRBD2. The sequenced material came from PBMCs. The TCR was taken from a female donor in good health and CMV-seronegative. CDR3 in DNA: TGTGCCAGCAGCTTAACGGGACTAGTTATCCACGAGCAGTACTTC. It yields the protein CASSLTGLVIHEQYF.